These 12 T cell receptor beta chains were all obtained from the same sample, sequenced in a study of response to subunit inactivated influenza vaccine. TCRdb re-analysed the RT-PCR reads in MiXCR, keeping a single row per CDR3 protein. In the table there are a few hundred thousand distinct CDR3 sequences, roughly 22% of which are singletons. The sample in question was PBMCs from blood, obtained about 19 months after vaccination. The receptors here all came from a man between 50 and 75 years old who received an inactivated influenza vaccine.

The chain carries TRBV5-4 and TRBJ2-3, with 10 bases aligning to TRBD2. The CDR3 loop spans 15 amino acids. Unmatched junction bases numbered 6, after V lost 2 bases and J lost 6 bases. The germline gives CDR1 SGHNT, CDR2 YYREEE (reference sequence). CDR3 sequence (DNA): TGTGCCAGCAGCTTTCCCGGGACTAGCGAGGATACGCAGTATTTT. Translating gives CASSFPGTSEDTQYF.

This clonotype was observed a few times. The V and J genes are TRBV3-1 and TRBJ2-1, with 8 bases aligning to TRBD1. Germline trimming cut 3 bases from V and 8 bases from J; bases unmatched to any gene: 3. This CDR3 is 13 amino acids long. Looked up from germline, CDR1 is LGHDT and CDR2 is YNNKEL (reference sequence). The CDR3 is CASSHGQGYEQFF. The CDR3 DNA reads as TGTGCCAGCAGCCATGGACAGGGTTATGAGCAGTTCTTC.

This clonotype was observed many times. This rearrangement joins TRBV6-1 to TRBJ1-1, with D possibly TRBD1 on 5 matching bases. This CDR3 has 15 residues. V lost 6 bases to trimming and J lost 2 bases, with 16 bases between them. Germline V lookup: CDR1 MNHNS, CDR2 SASEGT. The CDR3 loop is CASRPGRRRNTEAFF. The DNA of the CDR3 is TGTGCCAGCAGACCAGGGAGGAGGAGAAACACTGAAGCTTTCTTT.

The chain joins TRBV11-1 to TRBJ1-1; TRBD1 matches 9 bases. Germline V gene data show CDR1 as SGHAT and CDR2 as FQDESV (reference sequence). The junction had 3 bases not matched to a gene; V was cut back by 5 bases and J by 8 bases. The CDR3 sequence is 12 residues long. The DNA of the CDR3 is TGTGCCAGCAGCACGGACAGGGGCGAAGCTTTCTTT. Its translation: CASSTDRGEAFF.

The V and J genes are TRBV28 and TRBJ1-6, with TRBD1 matching over 12 bases. CDR1 MDHEN and CDR2 SYDVKM come from the germline V gene. The CDR3 covers 15 residues. After removal of 6 bases from V and 9 bases from J, the junction contained 6 bases not matched to a gene. In DNA form, the CDR3 reads TGTGCCAGCAGCCGTCCGGGACAGGGGGCTTCACCCCTCCACTTT. Translating it yields CASSRPGQGASPLHF. The entire variable domain, with the rest obtained from reference TRBV28 and TRBJ1-6, is as follows: DVKVTQSSRYLVKRTGEKVFLECVQDMDHENMFWYRQDPGLGLRLIYFSYDVKMKEKGDIPEGYSVSREKKERFSLILESASTNQTSMYLCASSRPGQGASPLHFGNGTRLTVT.

This chain links TRBV20-1 with TRBJ2-7, with a tentative D call TRBD1 (5 bases). Trimming stripped 2 bases from V and 4 bases from J, with 9 bases between. CDR3 size: 12 residues. CDR1 and CDR2 (germline): DFQATT, SNEGSKA (reference sequence). CDR3 region: CSARPQGYEQYF. The CDR3 coding sequence is TGCAGTGCTAGACCGCAGGGATACGAGCAGTACTTC.

This chain connects TRBV12-3 or TRBV12-4 to TRBJ2-5; D not resolved. CDR3 length: 14 residues. Between the trimmed V and J ends, which lost 5 bases and 4 bases, there was a span of 14 bases. The DNA for the CDR3 is TGTGCCAGCAGTGTAAACGGGTCTCCAGAGACCCAGTACTTC. This translates into CASSVNGSPETQYF.

This sequence joins TRBV6-5 and TRBJ1-5; no clear D gene. Trimming cost V 3 bases and J 1 base, with 13 bases left between them. The CDR3 has 16 residues. CDR1 MNHEY and CDR2 SVGAGI come from the germline V gene. In DNA form, the CDR3 reads TGTGCCAGCAGTTATGCCCCCCCGGGAAGCAATCAGCCCCAGCATTTT. As protein: CASSYAPPGSNQPQHF.

This clonotype has more than one count but fewer than ten. The rearrangement links TRBV7-2 to TRBJ1-6, with 8 bases aligning to TRBD1. There are 15 residues in the CDR3. V lost 5 bases and J lost 8; bases outside the gene matches: 8. The V gene's germline CDR1 is SGHTA and CDR2 FQGNSA. CDR3 bases: TGTGCCAGCAGCACGACAGGGGACGGGCATTCACCCCTCCACTTT. Residues: CASSTTGDGHSPLHF.

This chain links TRBV4-1 with TRBJ2-1, with TRBD1 matching 8 bases. CDR3 length: 16 amino acids. V trimming: 3 bases; J trimming: 4 bases; junction bases outside the gene matches: 8. Germline CDR1 MGHRA, CDR2 YSYEKL. The CDR3 loop reads CASSHEGTGLYNEQFF. DNA for the CDR3: TGCGCCAGCAGCCATGAAGGGACAGGTCTATACAATGAGCAGTTCTTC.

The rearrangement uses TRBV6-5 and TRBJ2-7; D is unclear. Germline CDR1 MNHEY, CDR2 SVGAGI. This CDR3 contains 13 residues. Trimming removed 0 bases from V and 2 bases from J, with 5 bases in between. CDR3 region: CASSYSVTYEQYF. The CDR3 region has the DNA TGTGCCAGCAGTTACTCGGTCACCTACGAGCAGTACTTC.

This clonotype was found many times. This sequence joins TRBV10-3 and TRBJ1-1; TRBD1 might be the D (5 bases). Germline-derived CDR1 and CDR2 are ENHRY and SYGVKD. Trimming took 5 bases from V and 3 from J, leaving 10 bases between them. This CDR3 has 13 amino acids. The CDR3 bases are TGTGCCATCAGTATTTCGGGGGACACTGAAGCTTTCTTT. This encodes CAISISGDTEAFF.